This entry lists 23 T cell receptor beta chains sequenced from one sample in a study of T cells expressing NK-cell markers. TCRdb reanalyzed the 5' RACE reads and collapses them to one entry per CDR3 protein, without DNA. This repertoire includes about 460,000 distinct CDR3 sequences. The source material was blood T cells: a sorted CD56 or NKG2C T cell subset, CD4+ or CD8+ T cells, or bulk PBMC T cells (not recorded which). The source of these receptors is a woman in her fifties or sixties in good health.

This chain uses TRBV5-1 with TRBJ2-3. CDR3 size: 15 residues. CDR1 SGHRS and CDR2 YFSETQ come from the germline V gene. CDR3 in amino acids: CASSSGLAPADTQYF.

The gene calls are TRBV5-5 and TRBJ2-1. The CDR3 loop spans 16 amino acids. Germline V gene data show CDR1 as SGHKS and CDR2 as YYEKEE (reference sequence). This chain's CDR3 is CASSLAPPSSYNEQFF. Combining the CDR3 with reference TRBV5-5 and TRBJ2-1 gives the whole variable domain DAGVTQSPTHLIKTRGQQVTLRCSPISGHKSVSWYQQVLGQGPQFIFQYYEKEERGRGNFPDRFSARQFPNYSSELNVNALLLGDSALYLCASSLAPPSSYNEQFFGPGTRLTVL.

The rearrangement joins TRBV5-5 to TRBJ2-2; TCRdb indicates TRBD2, and absent DNA this call remains unverified. Germline loops: CDR1 SGHKS, CDR2 YYEKEE (reference sequence). There are 17 residues in the CDR3. CDR3 loop: CASSLVFSGGVTGELFF.

The chain couples TRBV20-1 to TRBJ2-5; TCRdb selects TRBD1, and the lack of DNA leaves this call unchecked. CDR1 is DFQATT, CDR2 SNEGSKA, per germline (reference sequence). There are 13 residues in the CDR3. This CDR3 reads CSARLTGKGTQYF.

The CDR3 reads CAWSEPRVAGGTDTQYF. This chain uses TRBV30 with TRBJ2-3; there is no DNA to check the TCRdb D call of TRBD2. Germline V CDR1 and CDR2: GTSNPN, SVGIG (reference sequence). CDR3 length equals 17 residues.

This chain links TRBV3-1 with TRBJ2-3; as DNA is missing, the TRBD2 call by TCRdb cannot be tested. CDR1 is LGHDT and CDR2 is YNNKEL in the germline V gene (reference sequence). This CDR3 comprises 14 residues. The CDR3 sequence: CASSVRSGRDTQYF.

V and J are TRBV12-3 or TRBV12-4 and TRBJ1-6; TCRdb picks TRBD1, but there is no DNA to check that call. The CDR3 sequence is 15 residues long. The CDR3 loop reads CASSFGTGGRSPLHF.

CDR3 in amino acids: CASRTSGSQQTQYF. The rearrangement joins TRBV2 to TRBJ2-5; no DNA is available, so the TRBD2 call from TCRdb remains unchecked. The germline gives CDR1 SNHLY, CDR2 FYNNEI. The CDR3 is made up of 14 amino acids. Full variable domain (missing parts from reference TRBV2 and TRBJ2-5): EPEVTQTPSHQVTQMGQEVILRCVPISNHLYFYWYRQILGQKVEFLVSFYNNEISEKSEIFDDQFSVERPDGSNFTLKIRSTKLEDSAMYFCASRTSGSQQTQYFGPGTRLLVL.

The V gene is TRBV24-1, the J gene TRBJ2-1; TCRdb's D call, TRBD1, is unchecked because there is no DNA. The CDR3 is 17 amino acids. CDR1 KGHDR and CDR2 SFDVKD come from the germline V gene. CDR3 amino acids: CATSDFRLAGPHNEQFF.

The rearrangement links TRBV3-1 to TRBJ2-1; TCRdb designates TRBD2, a call that cannot be tested without DNA. The CDR3 is 15 residues long. Germline assignment: CDR1 LGHDT and CDR2 YNNKEL (reference sequence). The CDR3 spells CASSQQAGGGNEQFF.

V and J are TRBV29-1 and TRBJ1-2; TCRdb's D gene call, TRBD1, goes unchecked for lack of DNA. This CDR3 contains 11 residues. Germline CDR1 reads SQVTM; CDR2 reads ANQGSEA. CDR3: CSVRGPGGYTF.

The chain employs TRBV7-8 and TRBJ1-6; the D call from TCRdb, TRBD1, cannot be confirmed without DNA. The germline V gene encodes CDR1 SGHVS and CDR2 FQNEAQ. The CDR3 covers 15 residues. This CDR3 is CASSFKTGTQTPLHF.

V is TRBV27 and J is TRBJ1-1; TCRdb's D call, TRBD1, is unchecked because there is no DNA. Germline CDR1 and CDR2: MNHEY and SMNVEV (reference sequence). This CDR3 spans 14 amino acids. The CDR3 spells CASSFPGVGTEAFF.

V usage is TRBV9 and J usage is TRBJ2-3; the D call from TCRdb, TRBD1, cannot be confirmed without DNA. Germline V lookup: CDR1 SGDLS, CDR2 YYNGEE. This CDR3 region has 16 residues. CDR3 sequence: CASSVRLAGEGDTQYF.

The rearrangement joins TRBV4-2 to TRBJ2-2; absent DNA, TCRdb's TRBD2 call cannot be checked. CDR3 length equals 16 residues. CDR1 is LGHNA, CDR2 YNFKEQ, per germline. CDR3 residues: CASSQGAGVDTGELFF.

This rearrangement joins TRBV5-1 to TRBJ2-6; with no DNA, the TCRdb D assignment of TRBD1 cannot be verified. Looked up from germline, CDR1 is SGHRS and CDR2 is YFSETQ. This CDR3 has 18 residues. The CDR3 here is CASSINRDPSSGANVLTF. The full variable domain, in which reference TRBV5-1 and TRBJ2-6 provide the parts outside the CDR3, is KAGVTQTPRYLIKTRGQQVTLSCSPISGHRSVSWYQQTPGQGLQFLFEYFSETQRNKGNFPGRFSGRQFSNSRSEMNVSTLELGDSALYLCASSINRDPSSGANVLTFGAGSRLTVL.

The rearrangement uses TRBV6-6 and TRBJ1-1. CDR1 is MNHNY, CDR2 SVGAGI, per germline (reference sequence). The CDR3 has 19 residues. CDR3 residues: CASSYDTQREEKKNTEAFF.

This CDR3 reads CSGVKAGNTEAFF. J is TRBJ1-1 and V is TRBV29-1. The CDR3 totals 13 residues. Germline-derived CDR1 and CDR2 are SQVTM and ANQGSEA.

This chain links TRBV6-1 with TRBJ2-3; the D call from TCRdb, TRBD1, cannot be confirmed without DNA. CDR1 MNHNS and CDR2 SASEGT come from the germline V gene. The CDR3 extends over 16 amino acids. CDR3 loop: CASSARDFSSTDTQYF.

The chain links TRBV27 to TRBJ2-1. The CDR3 is 14 amino acids. CDR1 is MNHEY and CDR2 is SMNVEV in the germline V gene (reference sequence). CDR3 protein: CASFSSGSLNEQFF.

The chain carries TRBV5-1 and TRBJ1-2. The CDR3 is 13 amino acids. The germline gives CDR1 SGHRS, CDR2 YFSETQ. The CDR3 sequence is CASSLEGNYGYTF.

V usage is TRBV7-2 and J usage is TRBJ2-5; TCRdb gives TRBD1 as the D gene, but with no DNA this cannot be confirmed. Germline CDR1 and CDR2: SGHTA and FQGNSA. The CDR3 has 14 amino acids. This chain's CDR3 is CASSFGTGQETQYF.

The V call is TRBV10-3, the J call TRBJ1-6; TCRdb lists TRBD1, though no DNA is available to test this call. This CDR3 spans 14 amino acids. CDR1 and CDR2 (germline): ENHRY, SYGVKD. CDR3 in amino acids: CAISGTGERSPLHF.